This entry is about one T cell receptor (beta chain). Its antigen is unidentified. The PCR employed 60 Vbeta primers together with 13 Jbeta primers. Assay used: immunoSEQ multiplex PCR; TCRdb lists only in-frame clones, some missing. This table holds 150,000 to 200,000 clones, roughly 79% found once. CDR1 and CDR2 from the germline V gene are MDHEN and SYDVKM. The trim removed 8 bases at V and 8 bases at J, leaving 8 bases unmatched. CDR3 length: 12 residues. The sample belongs to a study of cytomegalovirus exposure and HLA in healthy donors. Study-level results: Later work found that TCR association rates differed between HLA loci; DRB1 had the most and HLA-C the fewest. In a later analysis, at a false discovery rate of 0.05, roughly 18,000 TCR beta sequences were associated with HLA alleles.

The V gene is TRBV28, the J gene TRBJ1-2; 7 bases are shared with TRBD1. Source material: PBMCs. The TCR sequence derives from a woman aged 18-29 years in good health and CMV-seropositive. CDR3 sequence reads: CASLQGGRGYTF. CDR3 nucleotide sequence: TGTGCCAGCCTTCAAGGGGGCAGGGGCTACACCTTC.